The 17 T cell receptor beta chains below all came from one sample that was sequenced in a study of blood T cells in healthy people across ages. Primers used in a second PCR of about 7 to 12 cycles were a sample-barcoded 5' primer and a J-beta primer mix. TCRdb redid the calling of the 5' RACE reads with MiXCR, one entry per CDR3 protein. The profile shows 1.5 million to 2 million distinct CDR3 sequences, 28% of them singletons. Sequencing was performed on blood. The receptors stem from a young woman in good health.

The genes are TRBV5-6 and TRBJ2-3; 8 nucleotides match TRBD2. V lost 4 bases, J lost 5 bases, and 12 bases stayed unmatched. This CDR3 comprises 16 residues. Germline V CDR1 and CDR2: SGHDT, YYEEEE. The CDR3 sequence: CASSLGPAGEIDTQYF. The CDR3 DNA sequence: TGTGCCAGCAGCCTTGGGCCAGCGGGAGAAATAGATACGCAGTATTTT.

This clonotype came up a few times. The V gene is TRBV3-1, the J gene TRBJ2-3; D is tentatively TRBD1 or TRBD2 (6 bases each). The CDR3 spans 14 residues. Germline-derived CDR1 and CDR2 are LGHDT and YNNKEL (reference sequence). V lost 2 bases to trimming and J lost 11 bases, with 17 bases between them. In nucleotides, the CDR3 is TGTGCCAGCAGCCAACGGGGGCTAGGCTGGCGGCAGTATTTT. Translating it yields CASSQRGLGWRQYF.

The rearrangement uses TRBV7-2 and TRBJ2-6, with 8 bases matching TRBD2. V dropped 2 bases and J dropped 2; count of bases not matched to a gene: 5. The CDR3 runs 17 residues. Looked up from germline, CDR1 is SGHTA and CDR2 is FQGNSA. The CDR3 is CASSLWSGSTGANVLTF. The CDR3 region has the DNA TGTGCCAGCAGCTTATGGAGCGGGAGTACTGGGGCCAACGTCCTGACTTTC.

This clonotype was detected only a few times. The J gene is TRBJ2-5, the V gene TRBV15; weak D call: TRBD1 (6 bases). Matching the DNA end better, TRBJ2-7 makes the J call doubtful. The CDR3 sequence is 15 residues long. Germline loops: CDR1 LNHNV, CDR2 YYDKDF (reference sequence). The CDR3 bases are TGTGCCACCAGCAGGGAAGGGGGTCATGGGAACGAGCAGTACTTC. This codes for CATSREGGHGNEQYF.

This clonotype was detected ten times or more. The DNA of the CDR3 is TGTGCCAGCAGCTCCCGGGGGGGTGGGCCCTACGAGCAGTACTTC. This codes for CASSSRGGGPYEQYF. The genes are TRBV7-2 and TRBJ2-7, with 8 nucleotides matching TRBD2. V was clipped by 4 bases and J by 2 bases; unmatched bases: 7. This CDR3 has 15 amino acids. The germline V gene has CDR1 SGHTA and CDR2 FQGNSA.

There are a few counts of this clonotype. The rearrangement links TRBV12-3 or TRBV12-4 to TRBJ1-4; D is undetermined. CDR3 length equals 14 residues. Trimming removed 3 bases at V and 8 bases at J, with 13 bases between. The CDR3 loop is CASSFSTIDEKLFF. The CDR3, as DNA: TGTGCCAGCAGTTTCAGTACAATAGACGAAAAACTGTTTTTT.

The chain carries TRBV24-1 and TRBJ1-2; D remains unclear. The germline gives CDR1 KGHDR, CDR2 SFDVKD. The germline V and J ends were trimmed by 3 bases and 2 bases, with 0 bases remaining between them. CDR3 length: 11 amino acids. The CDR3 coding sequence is TGTGCCACCAGTGATAACTATGGCTACACCTTC. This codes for CATSDNYGYTF.

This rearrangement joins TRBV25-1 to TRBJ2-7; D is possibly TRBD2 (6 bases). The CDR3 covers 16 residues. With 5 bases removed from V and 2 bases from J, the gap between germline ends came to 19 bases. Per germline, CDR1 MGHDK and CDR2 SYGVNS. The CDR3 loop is CASSPPGVAEAYEQYF. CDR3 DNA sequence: TGTGCCAGCAGTCCGCCCGGTGTAGCGGAGGCCTACGAGCAGTACTTC.

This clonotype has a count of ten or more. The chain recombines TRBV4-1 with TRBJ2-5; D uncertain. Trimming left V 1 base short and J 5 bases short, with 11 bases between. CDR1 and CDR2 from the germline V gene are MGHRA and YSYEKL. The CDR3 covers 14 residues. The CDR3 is CASSQGVMVETQYF. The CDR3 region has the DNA TGCGCCAGCAGCCAAGGGGTGATGGTCGAGACCCAGTACTTC.

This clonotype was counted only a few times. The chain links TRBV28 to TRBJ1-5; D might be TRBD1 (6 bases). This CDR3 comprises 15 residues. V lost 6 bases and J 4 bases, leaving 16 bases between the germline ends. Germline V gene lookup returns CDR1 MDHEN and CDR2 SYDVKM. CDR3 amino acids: CASSPGHSTNQPQHF. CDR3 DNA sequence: TGTGCCAGCAGCCCGGGACATAGTACAAATCAGCCCCAGCATTTT.

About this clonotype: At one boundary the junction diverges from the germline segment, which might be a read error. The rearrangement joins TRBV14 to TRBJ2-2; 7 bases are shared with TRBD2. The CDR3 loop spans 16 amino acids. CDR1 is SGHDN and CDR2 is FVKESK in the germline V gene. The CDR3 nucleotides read TGTGCCAGCAGCCCCGCAAAGAGCGGGAACCCCGGGGAGCTGTTTTTT. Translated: CASSPAKSGNPGELFF. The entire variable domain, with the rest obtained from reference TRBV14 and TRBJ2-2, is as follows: EAGVTQFPSHSVIEKGQTVTLRCDPISGHDNLYWYRRVMGKEIKFLLHFVKESKQDESGMPNNRFLAERTGGTYSTLKVQPAELEDSGVYFCASSPAKSGNPGELFFGEGSRLTVL.

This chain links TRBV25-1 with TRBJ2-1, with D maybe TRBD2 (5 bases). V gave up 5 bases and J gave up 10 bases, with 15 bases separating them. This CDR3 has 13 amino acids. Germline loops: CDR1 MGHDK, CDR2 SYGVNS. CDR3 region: CASSRQTMGEQFF. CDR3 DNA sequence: TGTGCCAGCAGTCGGCAGACTATGGGCGAGCAGTTCTTC. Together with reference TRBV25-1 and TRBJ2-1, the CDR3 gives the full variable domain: EADIYQTPRYLVIGTGKKITLECSQTMGHDKMYWYQQDPGMELHLIHYSYGVNSTEKGDLSSESTVSRIRTEHFPLTLESARPSHTSQYLCASSRQTMGEQFFGPGTRLTVL.

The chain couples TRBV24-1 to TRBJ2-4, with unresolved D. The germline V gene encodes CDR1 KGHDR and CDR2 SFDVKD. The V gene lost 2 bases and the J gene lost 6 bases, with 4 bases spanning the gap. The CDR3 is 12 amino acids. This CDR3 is CATSDSGNIQYF. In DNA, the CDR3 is TGTGCCACCAGTGATTCGGGAAACATTCAGTACTTC.

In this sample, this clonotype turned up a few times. CDR3 sequence reads: CASSQVLSWGTGDEKLFF. DNA for the CDR3: TGCGCCAGCAGCCAAGTTTTATCGTGGGGGACAGGGGATGAAAAACTGTTTTTT. V usage is TRBV4-3 and J usage is TRBJ1-4, with 10 positions matching TRBD1. Germline V gene sequence: CDR1 LGHNA, CDR2 YSLEER. The CDR3 has 18 amino acids. The trim removed 1 base at V and 6 bases at J, leaving 11 bases unmatched.

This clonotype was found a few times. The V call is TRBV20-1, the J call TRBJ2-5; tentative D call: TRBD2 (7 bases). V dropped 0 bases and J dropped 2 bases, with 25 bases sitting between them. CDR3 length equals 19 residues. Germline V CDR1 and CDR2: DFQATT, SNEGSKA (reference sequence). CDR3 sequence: CSARDDNPTLRGLQETQYF. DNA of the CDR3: TGCAGTGCTAGAGACGATAACCCCACTCTCAGGGGACTACAAGAGACCCAGTACTTC.

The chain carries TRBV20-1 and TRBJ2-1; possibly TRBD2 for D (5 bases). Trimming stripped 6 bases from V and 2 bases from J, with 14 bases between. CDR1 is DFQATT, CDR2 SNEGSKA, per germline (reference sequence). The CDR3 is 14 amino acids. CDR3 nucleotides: TGCAGTGCCCGGGGTGGGTCCCCCTACAATGAGCAGTTCTTC. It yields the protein CSARGGSPYNEQFF.

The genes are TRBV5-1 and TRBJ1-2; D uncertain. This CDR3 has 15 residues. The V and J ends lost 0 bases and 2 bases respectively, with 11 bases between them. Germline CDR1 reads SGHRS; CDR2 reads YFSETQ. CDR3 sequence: CASSLDWGSNYGYTF. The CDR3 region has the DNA TGCGCCAGCAGCTTGGATTGGGGAAGCAACTATGGCTACACCTTC.